This TCR beta chain was captured by sequencing in a study of T cells in Graves' hyperthyroidism and ophthalmopathy. What was amplified from RNA transcripts were TCR beta CDR3 regions. The HTBI set primed first-round TCR CDR3 RT-PCR. In TCRdb, the multiplex PCR reads were re-called with MiXCR into one record per CDR3 protein. The profile shows 300,000 to 350,000 distinct CDR3 sequences, 21% of them singletons. CDR1 and CDR2 (germline): LNHDA, SQIVND (reference sequence). The CDR3 is 14 residues long. The germline V and J ends were trimmed by 1 base and 8 bases, with 14 bases remaining between them. The sequencing input was blood. The clonotype was recovered from a woman aged 50 to 60 with Graves' hyperthyroidism. The chain recombines TRBV19 with TRBJ1-2, with a weak D call TRBD1 (5 bases). This CDR3 reads CASSIGERGTGYTF. The CDR3 region has the DNA TGTGCCAGTAGTATAGGCGAGAGGGGCACCGGCTACACCTTC.